This T cell receptor beta chain emerged from a study of blood T cell repertoires in COVID-19. Study at large: The United States, Italy and Spain provided the acute and convalescent COVID-19 samples. PBMCs, B-cell-depleted T cells, or T cells provided the cDNA or gDNA that made up the material.

As processed by the authors: Reference gene primer amplification gave estimated nucleated cell counts. Sequencing was performed with immunoSEQ multiplex PCR; in TCRdb, only in-frame clones are kept and a portion is missing. The V and J calls and clone size are taken from that table; D and trimming were inferred from the DNA. The sample includes some 530,000 clones, over 75% of them seen just once. The CDR3 runs 15 residues. The junction had 4 bases not matched to a gene; V was cut back by 4 bases and J by 2 bases. Germline V gene sequence: CDR1 MNHEY, CDR2 SVGAGI. The source material was peripheral blood. The chain is built from TRBV6-5 and TRBJ2-5, with TRBD2 matching over 10 bases. The receptor was derived from a human donor in a cohort sampled during active COVID-19. The CDR3 is CASSSGLAVQETQYF. CDR3 nucleotide sequence: TGTGCCAGCAGTTCAGGACTAGCGGTTCAAGAGACCCAGTACTTC.